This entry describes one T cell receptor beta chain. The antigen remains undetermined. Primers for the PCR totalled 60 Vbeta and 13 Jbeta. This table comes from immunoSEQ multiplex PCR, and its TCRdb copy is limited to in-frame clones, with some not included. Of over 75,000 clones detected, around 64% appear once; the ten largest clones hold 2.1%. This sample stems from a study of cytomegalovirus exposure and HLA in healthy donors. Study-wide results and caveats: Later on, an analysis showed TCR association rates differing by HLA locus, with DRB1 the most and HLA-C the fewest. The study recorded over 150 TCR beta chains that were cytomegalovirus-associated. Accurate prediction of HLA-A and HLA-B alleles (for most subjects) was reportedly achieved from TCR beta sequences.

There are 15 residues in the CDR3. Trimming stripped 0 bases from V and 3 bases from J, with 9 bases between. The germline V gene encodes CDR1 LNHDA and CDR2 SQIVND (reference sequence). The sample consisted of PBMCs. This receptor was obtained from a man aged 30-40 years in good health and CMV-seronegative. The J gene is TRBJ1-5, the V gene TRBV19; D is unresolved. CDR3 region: CASSIDQVPNQPQHF. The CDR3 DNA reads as TGTGCCAGTAGTATAGATCAGGTCCCCAATCAGCCCCAGCATTTT.